The 10 T cell receptor beta chains given below trace back to one sample, sequenced in a study of T cells in Graves' hyperthyroidism and ophthalmopathy. TCR beta CDR3 region amplification was performed from RNA transcripts. The TCR CDR3 was amplified in a first-round RT-PCR using the HTBI primer set. TCRdb re-derived calls from the multiplex PCR reads in MiXCR, one entry per CDR3 protein. The sample carries about 520,000 distinct CDR3 sequences, roughly a quarter recorded once. Material for sequencing was blood. Receptors were obtained from a woman aged 25-40 years with Graves' ophthalmopathy.

This chain connects TRBV6-4 to TRBJ2-7, with 8 bases lining up with TRBD1. The CDR3 has 15 residues. Germline CDR1 reads MRHNA; CDR2 reads SNTAGT. After removal of 0 bases from V and 2 bases from J, the junction contained 3 bases not matched to a gene. The CDR3 loop is CASSDSGTGAYEQYF. The CDR3 coding sequence is TGTGCCAGCAGTGACTCCGGGACAGGAGCCTACGAGCAGTACTTC.

Concerning this clonotype itself: A read error is possible here, since a much larger clone lies one base away. The chain recombines TRBV6-1 with TRBJ2-5; D remains unclear. The germline V gene encodes CDR1 MNHNS and CDR2 SASEGT. The CDR3 loop spans 11 amino acids. V dropped 11 bases and J dropped 7 bases, with 14 bases sitting between them. The DNA for the CDR3 is TGTGCCTGCACCTCGATGGGGACCCAGTACTTC. It encodes CACTSMGTQYF.

This clonotype showed up just a few times. The rearrangement uses TRBV19 and TRBJ1-6; D is unclear. The CDR3 contains 14 residues. Germline assignment: CDR1 LNHDA and CDR2 SQIVND (reference sequence). V lost 7 bases and J 0 bases, leaving 7 bases between the germline ends. The CDR3 loop reads CASNSGSYNSPLHF. CDR3 in DNA: TGTGCCAGTAATAGTGGCTCCTATAATTCACCCCTCCACTTT. The full variable domain, with the rest looked up from reference TRBV19 and TRBJ1-6, is DGGITQSPKYLFRKEGQNVTLSCEQNLNHDAMYWYRQDPGQGLRLIYYSQIVNDFQKGDIAEGYSVSREKKESFPLTVTSAQKNPTAFYLCASNSGSYNSPLHFGNGTRLTVT.

The V gene is TRBV6-1, the J gene TRBJ2-3; tentative D call: TRBD1 (6 bases). The length of the CDR3 is 15 residues. The V gene's germline CDR1 is MNHNS and CDR2 SASEGT. Trimming left V 1 base short and J 6 bases short, with 14 bases between. The CDR3 is CASSEEWGQEDTQYF. In nucleotides, the CDR3 is TGTGCCAGCAGTGAAGAATGGGGACAAGAGGATACGCAGTATTTT.

This clonotype has at least ten counts. V and J are TRBV19 and TRBJ1-3, with D uncertain. The CDR3 runs 15 residues. Trimming pared 6 bases from V and 0 bases from J, leaving 12 bases between. In germline, CDR1 is LNHDA, CDR2 SQIVND (reference sequence). DNA for the CDR3: TGTGCCAGTAGCTTAACAGACCTCTCTGGAAACACCATATATTTT. It specifies CASSLTDLSGNTIYF.

In its sample, this clonotype was seen once. Here the CDR3 reads CASSLNFMNTEAFF. DNA of the CDR3: TGTGCCAGCAGCCTGAACTTCATGAACACTGAAGCTTTCTTT. This chain joins TRBV27 and TRBJ1-1; D is undetermined. V was cut by 6 bases and J by 0 bases, with 11 bases left in between. The CDR3 length is 14 residues. Germline V gene sequence: CDR1 MNHEY, CDR2 SMNVEV (reference sequence).

At least ten counts were recorded for this clonotype. This rearrangement joins TRBV27 to TRBJ1-1; a weak D match, TRBD1 (5 bases). The V and J ends lost 10 bases and 7 bases respectively, with 13 bases between them. The CDR3 is made up of 11 amino acids. In germline, CDR1 is MNHEY, CDR2 SMNVEV (reference sequence). For the CDR3, the DNA is TGTGCCATCCGGTGGGGGAGTGAAGCTTTCTTT. It yields the protein CAIRWGSEAFF.

This chain connects TRBV6-1 to TRBJ2-7; 8 positions match TRBD1. Germline V lookup: CDR1 MNHNS, CDR2 SASEGT. V shed 5 bases, J shed 0 bases, and the junction held 9 bases outside the gene matches. The CDR3 covers 16 residues. The CDR3 DNA is TGTGCCAGCAGTCCACGACCGGGACAGGCCTCCTACGAGCAGTACTTC. It translates to CASSPRPGQASYEQYF.

The sample holds a few counts of this clonotype. J is TRBJ1-1 and V is TRBV2; 7 bases are shared with TRBD1. V was clipped by 5 bases and J by 1 base; unmatched bases: 4. CDR1 and CDR2 from the germline V gene are SNHLY and FYNNEI. CDR3 length equals 14 residues. DNA for the CDR3: TGTGCCAGCAGTCCCCGGGACAGGAACACTGAAGCTTTCTTT. Translation gives CASSPRDRNTEAFF. The full variable domain, with the rest looked up from reference TRBV2 and TRBJ1-1, is EPEVTQTPSHQVTQMGQEVILRCVPISNHLYFYWYRQILGQKVEFLVSFYNNEISEKSEIFDDQFSVERPDGSNFTLKIRSTKLEDSAMYFCASSPRDRNTEAFFGQGTRLTVV.

The genes are TRBV28 and TRBJ2-7, with 12 bases fitting TRBD2. Germline V gene lookup returns CDR1 MDHEN and CDR2 SYDVKM. Losses at the gene ends were 4 bases for V and 1 base for J; bases not matched to a gene: 5. The CDR3 has 16 residues. CDR3 coding DNA: TGTGCCAGCAGTTACATCCTAGCGGGAGGGTCCTACGAGCAGTACTTC. Encoded protein: CASSYILAGGSYEQYF.